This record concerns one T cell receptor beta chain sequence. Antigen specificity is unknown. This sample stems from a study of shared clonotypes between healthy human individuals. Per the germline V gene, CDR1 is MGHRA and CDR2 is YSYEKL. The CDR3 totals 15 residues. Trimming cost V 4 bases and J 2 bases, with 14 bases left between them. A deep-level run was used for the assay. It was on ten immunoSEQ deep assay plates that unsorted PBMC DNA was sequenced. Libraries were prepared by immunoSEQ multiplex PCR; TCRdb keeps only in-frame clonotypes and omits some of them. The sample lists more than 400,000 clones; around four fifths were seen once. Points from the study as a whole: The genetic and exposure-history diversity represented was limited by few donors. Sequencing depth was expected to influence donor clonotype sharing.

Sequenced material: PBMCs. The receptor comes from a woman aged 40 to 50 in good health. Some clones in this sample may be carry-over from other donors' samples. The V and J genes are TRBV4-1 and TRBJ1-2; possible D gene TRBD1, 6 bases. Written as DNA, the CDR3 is TGCGCCAGCAGCCCTCCCCAGGGGCGCAACTATGGCTACACCTTC. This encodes CASSPPQGRNYGYTF.